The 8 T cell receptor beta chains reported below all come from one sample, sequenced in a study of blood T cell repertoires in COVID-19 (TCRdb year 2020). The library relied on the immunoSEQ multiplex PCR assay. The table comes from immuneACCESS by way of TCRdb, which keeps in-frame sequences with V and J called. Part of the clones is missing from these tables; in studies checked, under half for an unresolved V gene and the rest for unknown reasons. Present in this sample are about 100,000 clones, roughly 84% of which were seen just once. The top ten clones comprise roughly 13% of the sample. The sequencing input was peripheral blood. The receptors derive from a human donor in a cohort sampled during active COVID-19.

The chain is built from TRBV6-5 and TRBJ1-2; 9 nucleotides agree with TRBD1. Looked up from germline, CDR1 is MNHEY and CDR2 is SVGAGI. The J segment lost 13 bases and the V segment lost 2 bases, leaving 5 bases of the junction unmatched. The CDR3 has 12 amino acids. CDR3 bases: TGTGCCAGCAGTTACGCGGACAGGGGATTCACCTTC. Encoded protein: CASSYADRGFTF.

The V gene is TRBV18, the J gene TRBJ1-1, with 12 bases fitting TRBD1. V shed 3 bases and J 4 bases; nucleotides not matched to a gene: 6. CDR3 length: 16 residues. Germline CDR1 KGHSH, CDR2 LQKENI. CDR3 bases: TGTGCCAGCTCACCCGGGACAGGGGGCAGGGGCACTGAAGCTTTCTTT. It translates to CASSPGTGGRGTEAFF.

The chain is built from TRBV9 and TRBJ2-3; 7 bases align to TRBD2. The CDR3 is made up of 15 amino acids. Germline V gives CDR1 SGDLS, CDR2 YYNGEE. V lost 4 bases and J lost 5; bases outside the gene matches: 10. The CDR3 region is CASSPRDWGGDTQYF. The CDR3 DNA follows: TGTGCCAGCAGCCCCCGGGACTGGGGGGGAGATACGCAGTATTTT.

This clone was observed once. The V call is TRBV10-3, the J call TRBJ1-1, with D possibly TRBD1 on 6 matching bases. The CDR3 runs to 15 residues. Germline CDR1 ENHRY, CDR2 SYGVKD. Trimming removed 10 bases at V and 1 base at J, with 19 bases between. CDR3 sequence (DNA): TGTGCCACTAGAGGGGGTGGTGTCAAGAACACTGAAGCTTTCTTT. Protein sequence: CATRGGGVKNTEAFF.

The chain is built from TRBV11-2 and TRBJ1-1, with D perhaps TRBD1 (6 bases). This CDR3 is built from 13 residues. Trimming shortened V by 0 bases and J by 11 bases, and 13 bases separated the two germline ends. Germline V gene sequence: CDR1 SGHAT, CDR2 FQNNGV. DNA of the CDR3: TGTGCCAGCAGCTTAGATTTACAGGGTTCGGCTTTCTTT. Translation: CASSLDLQGSAFF.

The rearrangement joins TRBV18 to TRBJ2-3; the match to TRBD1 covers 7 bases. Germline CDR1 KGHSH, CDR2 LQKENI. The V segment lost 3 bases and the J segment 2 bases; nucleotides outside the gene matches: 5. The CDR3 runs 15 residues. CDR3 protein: CASSPDGQVTDTQYF. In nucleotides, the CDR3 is TGTGCCAGCTCACCCGACGGACAGGTCACAGATACGCAGTATTTT.

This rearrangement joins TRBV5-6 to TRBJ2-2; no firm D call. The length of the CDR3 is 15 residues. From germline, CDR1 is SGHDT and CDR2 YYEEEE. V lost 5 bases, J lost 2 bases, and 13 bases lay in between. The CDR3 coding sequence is TGTGCCAGCAGTTCCAGGAAACGTAACACCGGGGAGCTGTTTTTT. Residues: CASSSRKRNTGELFF. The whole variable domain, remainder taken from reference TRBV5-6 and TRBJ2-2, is DAGVTQSPTHLIKTRGQQVTLRCSPKSGHDTVSWYQQALGQGPQFIFQYYEEEERQRGNFPDRFSGHQFPNYSSELNVNALLLGDSALYLCASSSRKRNTGELFFGEGSRLTVL.

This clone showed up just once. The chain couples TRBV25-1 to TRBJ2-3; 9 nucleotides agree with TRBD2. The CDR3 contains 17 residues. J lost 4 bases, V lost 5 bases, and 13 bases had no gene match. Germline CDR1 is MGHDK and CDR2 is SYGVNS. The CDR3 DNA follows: TGTGCCAGCAGTAATCCGAGGGCGGGAGGGCTCGCAGATACGCAGTATTTT. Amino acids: CASSNPRAGGLADTQYF.